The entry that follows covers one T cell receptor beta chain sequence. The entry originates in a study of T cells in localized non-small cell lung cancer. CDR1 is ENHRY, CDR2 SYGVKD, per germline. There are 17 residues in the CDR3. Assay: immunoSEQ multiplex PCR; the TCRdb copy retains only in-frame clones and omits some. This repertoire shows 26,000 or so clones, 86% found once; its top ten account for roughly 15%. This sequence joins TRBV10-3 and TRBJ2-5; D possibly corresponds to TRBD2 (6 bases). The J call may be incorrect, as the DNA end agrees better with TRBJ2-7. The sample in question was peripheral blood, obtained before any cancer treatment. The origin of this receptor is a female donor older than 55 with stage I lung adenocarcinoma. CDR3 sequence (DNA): TGTGCCATCAGTGAGTCAGGTCTAGCGAGAAGCTCCTACGAGCAGTACTTC. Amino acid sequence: CAISESGLARSSYEQYF.